One and the same sample provided the 8 T cell receptor beta chains below, sequenced in a study of blood T cells in healthy people across ages. Primed by a sample-barcoded 5' primer and a J-beta primer mix, a second PCR proceeded for 7 to 11 cycles. TCRdb used MiXCR to reprocess the 5' RACE reads, holding one entry per CDR3 protein. The table lists 1,500,000 or so distinct CDR3 sequences, approximately 59% of them singletons, with roughly 7% in the top ten. The specimen sequenced was blood. All receptors come from a young man in good health.

This clonotype appeared a few times. The chain carries TRBV27 and TRBJ2-7; a weak D match, TRBD1 (7 bases). The CDR3 contains 16 residues. V dropped 4 bases and J dropped 4 bases, with 20 bases sitting between them. The germline V gene has CDR1 MNHEY and CDR2 SMNVEV (reference sequence). CDR3 residues: CASSSTAGPRGYEQYF. The CDR3 DNA reads as TGTGCCAGCAGTTCCACCGCGGGGCCCAGGGGGTACGAGCAGTACTTC.

This chain's CDR3 is CATSREVFQETQYF. The CDR3, as DNA: TGTGCCACCAGCAGAGAGGTCTTCCAAGAGACCCAGTACTTC. The chain has TRBV15 and TRBJ2-5; the D is unclear. This CDR3 has 14 amino acids. The germline V gene has CDR1 LNHNV and CDR2 YYDKDF (reference sequence). Trimming pared 0 bases from V and 1 base from J, leaving 6 bases between.

Note on this clonotype: The junction shows a germline mismatch at one end, possibly a read error. This rearrangement joins TRBV11-2 to TRBJ2-7, with no clear D. Germline assignment: CDR1 SGHAT and CDR2 FQNNGV. This CDR3 comprises 14 residues. The CDR3 nucleotides are TGTTCCAGCAGCTACAGATCGATAGACTACGAGCAGTACTTC. Protein sequence: CSSSYRSIDYEQYF.

The chain joins TRBV7-9 to TRBJ1-3; weak D call: TRBD1 (5 bases). CDR1 is SEHNR and CDR2 is FQNEAQ in the germline V gene (reference sequence). V was shortened by 5 bases and J by 0 bases, with 11 bases between the two germline ends. This CDR3 region has 15 residues. CDR3 sequence (DNA): TGTGCCAGCAGCCCTCTCAGGGTCTCTGGAAACACCATATATTTT. Encoded protein: CASSPLRVSGNTIYF. The whole variable domain, remainder taken from reference TRBV7-9 and TRBJ1-3, is DTGVSQNPRHKITKRGQNVTFRCDPISEHNRLYWYRQTLGQGPEFLTYFQNEAQLEKSRLLSDRFSAERPKGSFSTLEIQRTEQGDSAMYLCASSPLRVSGNTIYFGEGSWLTVV.

The sample holds a few counts of this clonotype. The rearrangement joins TRBV29-1 to TRBJ2-6; D not certain. The CDR3 contains 12 residues. Per the germline V gene, CDR1 is SQVTM and CDR2 is ANQGSEA. V lost 5 bases to trimming and J lost 9 bases, with 11 bases between them. Here the CDR3 DNA reads TGCAGCGTTTTTGAGTCTGACAACGTCCTGACTTTC. Amino acids: CSVFESDNVLTF.

This rearrangement joins TRBV18 to TRBJ2-1; D may be TRBD1 (5 bases). The CDR3 length is 15 residues. CDR1 and CDR2 (germline): KGHSH, LQKENI. Trimming removed 2 bases at V and 8 bases at J, with 16 bases between. CDR3 coding DNA: TGTGCCAGCTCACCAACTGCGGACACTTCGGATGAGCAGTTCTTC. Protein product: CASSPTADTSDEQFF.

Only one count was recorded for this clonotype. The chain combines TRBV6-6 with TRBJ2-2, with 8 bases identical to TRBD1. J was trimmed by 4 bases and V by 2 bases; bases with no gene match: 6. The CDR3 has 16 amino acids. Per germline, CDR1 MNHNY and CDR2 SVGAGI (reference sequence). The CDR3 DNA is TGTGCCAGCAGTTACGGACAGGGCCGTAGCACCGGGGAGCTGTTTTTT. It translates to CASSYGQGRSTGELFF.

The chain joins TRBV25-1 to TRBJ2-1; D gene unclear. The V end lost 3 bases, the J end lost 5 bases, and 8 bases lay between the germline ends. The CDR3 is 13 amino acids. From germline, CDR1 is MGHDK and CDR2 SYGVNS. The CDR3 DNA follows: TGTGCCAGCAGTGAGGTAGCTAACAATGAGCAGTTCTTC. Encoded protein: CASSEVANNEQFF.